A selection of T cell receptor beta chains follows, all from one sample in a study of blood T cells in healthy people across ages. TCRdb re-derived calls from the 5' RACE reads in MiXCR, one entry per CDR3 protein. The sample gives about a million distinct CDR3 sequences, just over 50% of which show up once; about a fifth is in the top ten. Sequencing was performed on blood. These TCRs come from a woman aged 55-75 years in good health. The CDR3 runs from the conserved cysteine through the conserved F or W. Each record gives: CDR3 protein, CDR3 DNA, D gene, CDR3 length, V gene, J gene, clone size. The D gene is left open where the match is weak. Not all rows give a size; the values are once, few, many and, for expanded clones, a class.

CDR3: CSAQKREGTYEQYF; DNA: TGCAGTGCTCAAAAGCGGGAGGGTACCTACGAGCAGTACTTC; D: TRBD2; length: 14; V: TRBV20-1; J: TRBJ2-7; size: few
CDR3: CASSPIPTGSEQYF; DNA: TGTGCCAGCTCACCTATACCGACAGGGTCCGAGCAGTACTTC; D: TRBD1; length: 14; V: TRBV18; J: TRBJ2-7; size: -
CDR3: CASSGWTGAGTDTQYF; DNA: TGTGCCAGCAGCGGCTGGACAGGGGCTGGAACAGATACGCAGTATTTT; D: TRBD1; length: 16; V: TRBV14; J: TRBJ2-3; size: -
CDR3: CASSQDLRTSSYNEQFF; DNA: TGCGCCAGCAGCCAAGATCTACGGACTAGTTCCTACAATGAGCAGTTCTTC; D: TRBD2; length: 17; V: TRBV4-1; J: TRBJ2-1; size: few
CDR3: CASSPRKHRGETQYF; DNA: TGTGCCAGCAGTCCTCGCAAACACAGGGGAGAGACCCAGTACTTC; D: TRBD1; length: 15; V: TRBV25-1; J: TRBJ2-5; size: few
CDR3: CASSPPGALGTDTQYF; DNA: TGCGCCAGCAGCCCCCCGGGGGCATTGGGCACAGATACGCAGTATTTT; D: -; length: 16; V: TRBV4-1; J: TRBJ2-3; size: few
CDR3: CASSPQGPPYEQYF; DNA: TGTGCCAGCTCACCACAGGGCCCTCCCTACGAGCAGTACTTC; D: -; length: 14; V: TRBV18; J: TRBJ2-7; size: few
CDR3: CASSPTVSTDTQYF; DNA: TGTGCCAGCTCACCAACAGTTAGCACAGATACGCAGTATTTT; D: -; length: 14; V: TRBV18; J: TRBJ2-3; size: -
CDR3: CASQLEAGVGANVLTF; DNA: TGTGCCAGCCAGCTTGAAGCGGGCGTTGGGGCCAACGTCCTGACTTTC; D: -; length: 16; V: TRBV2; J: TRBJ2-6; size: -
CDR3: CASRRGQHYEQYF; DNA: TGTGCCAGCAGACGCGGACAGCACTACGAGCAGTACTTC; D: -; length: 13; V: TRBV6-2/TRBV6-3; J: TRBJ2-7; size: -
CDR3: CASPRNIQYF; DNA: TGTGCCAGCCCCCGAAACATTCAGTACTTC; D: -; length: 10; V: TRBV11-3; J: TRBJ2-4; size: -
CDR3: CATSRDPLGKGGEQFF; DNA: TGTGCCACCAGCAGAGATCCCCTAGGCAAGGGCGGTGAGCAGTTCTTC; D: -; length: 16; V: TRBV15; J: TRBJ2-1; size: few
CDR3: CASSEGATGWNYGYTF; DNA: TGTGCCAGCAGCGAGGGTGCGACAGGGTGGAACTATGGCTACACCTTC; D: TRBD1; length: 16; V: TRBV28; J: TRBJ1-2; size: -
CDR3: CASSQEQDQTTDTQYF; DNA: TGCGCCAGCAGCCAAGAGCAGGACCAGACCACGGATACGCAGTATTTT; D: -; length: 16; V: TRBV4-1; J: TRBJ2-3; size: -
CDR3: CASSSTSGNEQFF; DNA: TGTGCCAGCAGCTCGACTAGCGGGAATGAGCAGTTCTTC; D: TRBD2; length: 13; V: TRBV13; J: TRBJ2-1; size: -
CDR3: CASSPTTPGTTITDTQYF; DNA: TGTGCCAGCAGCCCTACTACTCCCGGGACTACGATCACAGATACGCAGTATTTT; D: TRBD2; length: 18; V: TRBV7-9; J: TRBJ2-3; size: -
CDR3: CASSLGGGASIQYF; DNA: TGTGCCAGCAGTTTGGGAGGGGGCGCGAGCATTCAGTACTTC; D: -; length: 14; V: TRBV27; J: TRBJ2-4; size: -
CDR3: CSDSGESYNEQFF; DNA: TGCAGCGATTCCGGGGAATCCTACAATGAGCAGTTCTTC; D: -; length: 13; V: TRBV29-1; J: TRBJ2-1; size: -
CDR3: CASRPSRGGETQYF; DNA: TGTGCCAGCAGGCCTAGCAGGGGCGGAGAGACCCAGTACTTC; D: -; length: 14; V: TRBV6-6; J: TRBJ2-5; size: -
CDR3: CASSVDSSADTQYF; DNA: TGCGCCAGCAGCGTGGACAGTTCGGCAGATACGCAGTATTTT; D: -; length: 14; V: TRBV5-1; J: TRBJ2-3; size: -
CDR3: CASSTTPGRNAYSSYEQYF; DNA: TGTGCCAGCAGTACAACCCCGGGACGGAATGCTTATTCCTCCTACGAGCAGTACTTC; D: -; length: 19; V: TRBV12-3/TRBV12-4; J: TRBJ2-7; size: -
CDR3: CSVELAGGPDTQYF; DNA: TGCAGCGTTGAGTTGGCGGGAGGGCCGGATACGCAGTATTTT; D: TRBD2; length: 14; V: TRBV29-1; J: TRBJ2-3; size: many
CDR3: CASRWGAYYGYTF; DNA: TGTGCCAGCAGATGGGGGGCCTACTATGGCTACACCTTC; D: -; length: 13; V: TRBV28; J: TRBJ1-2; size: -
CDR3: CASSQASRQGTFYGYTF; DNA: TGTGCCAGCAGCCAAGCGTCCCGACAGGGTACTTTCTATGGCTACACCTTC; D: TRBD1; length: 17; V: TRBV3-1; J: TRBJ1-2; size: -
CDR3: CASSVATHEQFF; DNA: TGTGCCAGCAGCGTAGCTACGCATGAGCAGTTCTTC; D: -; length: 12; V: TRBV9; J: TRBJ2-1; size: -
CDR3: CASSQDPPRDSLAPGANVLTF; DNA: TGCGCCAGCAGCCAAGATCCCCCCCGGGACAGTCTGGCCCCTGGGGCCAACGTCCTGACTTTC; D: TRBD1; length: 21; V: TRBV4-3; J: TRBJ2-6; size: -
CDR3: CASSQTSGLLEQFF; DNA: TGTGCCAGCAGCCAAACTAGCGGCCTTCTAGAGCAGTTCTTC; D: TRBD2; length: 14; V: TRBV7-3; J: TRBJ2-1; size: -
CDR3: CASRPLRSSYEQYF; DNA: TGTGCCAGCAGGCCTCTCCGGAGCTCCTACGAGCAGTACTTC; D: -; length: 14; V: TRBV12-3/TRBV12-4; J: TRBJ2-7; size: few
CDR3: CASKPPGTGHHEQYF; DNA: TGTGCCAGCAAACCTCCCGGGACAGGGCACCACGAGCAGTACTTC; D: TRBD1; length: 15; V: TRBV6-5; J: TRBJ2-7; size: -
CDR3: CASSQAGTPNIQYF; DNA: TGTGCCAGCAGCCAAGCCGGGACACCAAACATTCAGTACTTC; D: -; length: 14; V: TRBV3-1; J: TRBJ2-4; size: few
CDR3: CASSEVGRVGELFF; DNA: TGTGCCAGCAGTGAAGTCGGGAGGGTTGGGGAGCTGTTTTTT; D: TRBD2; length: 14; V: TRBV25-1; J: TRBJ2-2; size: many
CDR3: CASSSLAGGGRQYF; DNA: TGTGCCAGCAGTTCCCTAGCGGGAGGAGGTAGGCAGTATTTT; D: TRBD2; length: 14; V: TRBV12-3/TRBV12-4; J: TRBJ2-3; size: -
CDR3: CASSEARSSGANVLTF; DNA: TGTGCCAGCAGTGAAGCGCGGAGCTCTGGGGCCAACGTCCTGACTTTC; D: -; length: 16; V: TRBV2; J: TRBJ2-6; size: -
CDR3: CASSPYRGRGYTF; DNA: TGTGCCAGCAGTCCCTACAGGGGCCGAGGCTACACCTTC; D: TRBD1; length: 13; V: TRBV6-6; J: TRBJ1-2; size: -
CDR3: CASSYSLGASGSKFF; DNA: TGTGCCAGCAGTTACTCGTTAGGGGCTAGCGGGAGTAAGTTCTTC; D: TRBD2; length: 15; V: TRBV6-2/TRBV6-3; J: TRBJ2-1; size: -
CDR3: CASSFFSDQETQYF; DNA: TGTGCCAGCAGCTTTTTTAGTGACCAAGAGACCCAGTACTTC; D: -; length: 14; V: TRBV7-8; J: TRBJ2-5; size: -
CDR3: CAISRDAESYEQYF; DNA: TGTGCCATCTCCCGGGACGCCGAGTCCTACGAGCAGTACTTC; D: -; length: 14; V: TRBV10-3; J: TRBJ2-7; size: few
CDR3: CASSQAPVHHETQYF; DNA: TGCGCCAGCAGCCAGGCCCCGGTCCATCATGAGACCCAGTACTTC; D: -; length: 15; V: TRBV4-1; J: TRBJ2-5; size: few
CDR3: CASSLGFLTDTQYF; DNA: TGTGCCAGCAGCCTTGGGTTCCTCACAGATACGCAGTATTTT; D: -; length: 14; V: TRBV7-2; J: TRBJ2-3; size: -
CDR3: CATSDLTGTGGYEQFF; DNA: TGTGCCACCAGTGATTTGACAGGGACAGGGGGTTATGAGCAGTTCTTC; D: TRBD1; length: 16; V: TRBV24-1; J: TRBJ2-1; size: -
CDR3: CASSQDRAGRATDTQYF; DNA: TGCGCCAGCAGCCAAGATCGTGCCGGGAGGGCCACAGATACGCAGTATTTT; D: TRBD2; length: 17; V: TRBV4-3; J: TRBJ2-3; size: -